This T cell receptor (beta chain) stems from a study of CD8+CD57+ T cells in acquired aplastic anemia. Study-wide points: Controls and patients did not differ significantly in CD8+ Simpson's diversity.

Sequencing was done on patients that had shown CD8+CD57+ cell expansion by flow cytometry. The TCR beta profiling, which covered VDJ combination and CDR3 sequence, was carried out using genomic DNA as the template. TCRdb itself ran the reads through MiXCR, one entry per CDR3 protein. Of around 250,000 distinct CDR3 sequences listed, roughly 80% are singletons. J gave up 4 bases and V 8 bases, and 6 bases lay outside the gene matches. CDR3 length: 14 amino acids. Germline V CDR1 and CDR2: SEHNR, FQNEAQ (reference sequence). On this clonotype: The antigen remains unidentified.

The specimen was sorted CD4+, CD8+, or CD8+CD57+ T cells (not recorded which) from PBMCs. The receptor was isolated from a human donor with aplastic anemia. V gene TRBV7-9 combines with J gene TRBJ2-3; 10 bases fit TRBD2. The CDR3 loop reads CASEVAGGPDTQYF. CDR3 coding DNA: TGTGCCAGCGAGGTAGCGGGAGGCCCAGATACGCAGTATTTT.